Listed here are 4 T cell receptor beta chains from one sample, sequenced in a study of brain T cells in children with intractable seizures. Time point meaning: blood from clinic visit 5 months post-surgery; TSC patient then seizure free. Here immunoSEQ multiplex PCR was the method, and the copy in TCRdb shows in-frame clones only, minus some. Of hundreds of thousands of clones in the sample, about 94% are singletons; the top ten hold 5.7%. The starting material was peripheral blood, obtained 5 to 6 months after surgery. All receptors derive from a boy in the first two years of life with tuberous sclerosis and intractable seizures.

The chain joins TRBV10-3 to TRBJ1-2; 8 bases line up with TRBD1. V lost 7 bases to trimming and J lost 5 bases; unmatched junction nucleotides: 6. CDR3 length equals 13 residues. Germline V lookup: CDR1 ENHRY, CDR2 SYGVKD. As DNA, the CDR3 is TGTGCCATCAATCCCCGACAGGGGTATGGCTACACCTTC. Amino acids: CAINPRQGYGYTF.

The chain recombines TRBV15 with TRBJ1-6; D not resolved. The CDR3 runs to 15 residues. With 4 bases removed from V and 6 bases from J, the gap between germline ends came to 13 bases. The germline gives CDR1 LNHNV, CDR2 YYDKDF (reference sequence). CDR3 nucleotide sequence: TGTGCCACCAGCACTGGCGGCAGGCTTAATTCACCCCTCCACTTT. Its translation: CATSTGGRLNSPLHF.

The chain is built from TRBV6-5 and TRBJ1-4; possibly TRBD1 for D (5 bases). The CDR3 is made up of 15 amino acids. Germline loops: CDR1 MNHEY, CDR2 SVGAGI. The V end was cut by 2 bases, the J end by 4 bases, with 11 bases between. The CDR3, as DNA: TGTGCCAGCAGTTACAGGGGCAGGATTAATGAAAAACTGTTTTTT. It translates to CASSYRGRINEKLFF.

The gene calls are TRBV21-1 and TRBJ1-5; no check of the table's D call, TRBD1, against the DNA was made. TRBV21-1 is tagged as a pseudogene. The CDR3 length is 14 residues. The CDR3 DNA reads as TGTGCCAGCAGCACTCAGTCAGGGTATCAGCCCCAGCATTTT. The encoded protein is CASSTQSGYQPQHF.